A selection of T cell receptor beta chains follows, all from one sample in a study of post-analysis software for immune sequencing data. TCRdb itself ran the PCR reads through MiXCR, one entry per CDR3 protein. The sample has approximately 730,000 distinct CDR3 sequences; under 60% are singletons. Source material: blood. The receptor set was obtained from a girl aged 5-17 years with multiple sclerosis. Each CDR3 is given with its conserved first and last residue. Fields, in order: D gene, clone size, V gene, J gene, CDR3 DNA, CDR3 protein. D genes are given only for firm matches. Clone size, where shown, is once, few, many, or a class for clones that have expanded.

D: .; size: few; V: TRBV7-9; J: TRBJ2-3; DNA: TGTGCCAGCAGCTTATACGTGGGAGTCCCAGATACGCAGTATTTT; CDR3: CASSLYVGVPDTQYF
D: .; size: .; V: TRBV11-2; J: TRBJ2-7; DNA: TGTGCCAGCAGCTTTCCACCCTACGAGCAGTACTTC; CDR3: CASSFPPYEQYF
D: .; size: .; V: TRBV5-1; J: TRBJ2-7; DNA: TGCGCCAGCAGCGTAAGACAGGACCCCTACGAGCAGTACTTC; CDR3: CASSVRQDPYEQYF
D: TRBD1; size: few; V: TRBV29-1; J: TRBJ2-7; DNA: TGCAGCGTTACCCGAGGACAGGGGACCTACGAGCAGTACTTC; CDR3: CSVTRGQGTYEQYF
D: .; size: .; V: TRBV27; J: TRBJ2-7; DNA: TGTGCCAGCAGTTATTTAAAAGGGGAGCAGTACTTC; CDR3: CASSYLKGEQYF
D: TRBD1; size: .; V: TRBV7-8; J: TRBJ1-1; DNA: TGTGCCAGCAGCCGCCCGACAGGGCAGTACACTGAAGCTTTCTTT; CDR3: CASSRPTGQYTEAFF
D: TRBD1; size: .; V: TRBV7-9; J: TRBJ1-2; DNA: TGTGCCAGCAGACAGACAGGGAGCGGTGGCTACACCTTC; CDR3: CASRQTGSGGYTF
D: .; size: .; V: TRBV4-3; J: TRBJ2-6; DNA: TGCGCCAGCAGCCAAGCGCCCTACCAGGCATCTGGGGCCAACGTCCTGACTTTC; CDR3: CASSQAPYQASGANVLTF
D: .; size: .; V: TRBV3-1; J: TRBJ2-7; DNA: TGTGCCAGCAGCCAAGAAACTAGTGGGATTTACAATGAGCAGTACTTC; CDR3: CASSQETSGIYNEQYF
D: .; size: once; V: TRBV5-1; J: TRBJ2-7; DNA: TGCGCCAGCAGCTCAGGGAGGGACAAACCCTCGGACGAGCAGTACTTC; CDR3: CASSSGRDKPSDEQYF
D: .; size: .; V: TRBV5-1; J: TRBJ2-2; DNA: TGCGCCAGCAGCCCCGGGACCACCGGGGAGCTGTTTTTT; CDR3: CASSPGTTGELFF
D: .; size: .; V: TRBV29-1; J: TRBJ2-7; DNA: TGCAGCGTTGAAGACAGGAGCTCCTACGAGCAGTACTTC; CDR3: CSVEDRSSYEQYF
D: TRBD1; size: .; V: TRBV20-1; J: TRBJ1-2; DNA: TGCAGTGCAACAGGGGAATATGGCTACACCTTC; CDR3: CSATGEYGYTF
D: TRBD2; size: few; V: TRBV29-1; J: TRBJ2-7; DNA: TGCAGCGTCGTCACGGGAGGGGGGGTCTACGAGCAGTACTTC; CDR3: CSVVTGGGVYEQYF
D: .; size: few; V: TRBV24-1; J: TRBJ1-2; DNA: TGTGCCACCAGTGACGCCGAGCCGGGGAGCGATAACTATGGCTACACCTTC; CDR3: CATSDAEPGSDNYGYTF
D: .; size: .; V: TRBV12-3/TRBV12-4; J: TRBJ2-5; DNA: TGTGCCAGCAGTTTGGGGGCCGGCAGGCCTGGGGAGACCCAGTACTTC; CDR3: CASSLGAGRPGETQYF
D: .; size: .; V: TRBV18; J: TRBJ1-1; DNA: TGTGCCAGCTCACCCCAAGCTCTGGACACTGAAGCTTTCTTT; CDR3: CASSPQALDTEAFF
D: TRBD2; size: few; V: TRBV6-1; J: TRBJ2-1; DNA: TGTGCCAGCAGTGAACGGGGAGCGGGAGGGGATGAGCAGTTCTTC; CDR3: CASSERGAGGDEQFF
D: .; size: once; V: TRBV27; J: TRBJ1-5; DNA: TGTGCCAGCAGTTTAATCTTTCAGGATCAGCCCCAGCATTTT; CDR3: CASSLIFQDQPQHF
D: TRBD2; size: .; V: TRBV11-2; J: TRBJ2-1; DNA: TGTGCCAGCAGCTTTTTAGCGGGTTACGGCAATGAGCAGTTCTTC; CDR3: CASSFLAGYGNEQFF
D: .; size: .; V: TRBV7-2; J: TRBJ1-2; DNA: TGTGCCAGCAGCTTAGCCCGGTTTACACAGGGACCGAACTACTATGGCTACACCTTC; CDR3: CASSLARFTQGPNYYGYTF